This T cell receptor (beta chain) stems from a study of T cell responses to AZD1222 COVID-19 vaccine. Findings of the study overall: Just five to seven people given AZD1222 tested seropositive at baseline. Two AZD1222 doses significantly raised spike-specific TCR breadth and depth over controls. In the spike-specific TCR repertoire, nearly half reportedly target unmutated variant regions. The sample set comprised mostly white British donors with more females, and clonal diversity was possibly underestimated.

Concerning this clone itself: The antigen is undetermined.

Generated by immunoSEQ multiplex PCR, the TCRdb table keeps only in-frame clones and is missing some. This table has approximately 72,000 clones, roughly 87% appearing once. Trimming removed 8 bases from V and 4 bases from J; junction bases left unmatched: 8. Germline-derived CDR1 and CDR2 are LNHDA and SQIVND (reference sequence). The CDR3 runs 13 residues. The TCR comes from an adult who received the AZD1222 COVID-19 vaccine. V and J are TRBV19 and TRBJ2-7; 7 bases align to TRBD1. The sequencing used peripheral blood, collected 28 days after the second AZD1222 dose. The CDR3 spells CASSGGSWYEQYF. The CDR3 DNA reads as TGTGCCAGTTCAGGGGGTTCGTGGTACGAGCAGTACTTC. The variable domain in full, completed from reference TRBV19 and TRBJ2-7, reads DGGITQSPKYLFRKEGQNVTLSCEQNLNHDAMYWYRQDPGQGLRLIYYSQIVNDFQKGDIAEGYSVSREKKESFPLTVTSAQKNPTAFYLCASSGGSWYEQYFGPGTRLTVT.